This T cell receptor beta chain came from a study of T cells in Graves' hyperthyroidism and ophthalmopathy. Study outcomes and limitations: Ophthalmopathy was distinguished from stable hyperthyroidism by 13 V-J signatures.

The TCR beta CDR3 regions underwent amplification using RNA transcripts as the source. A set of HTBI primers served as the primers for a first-round RT-PCR of the TCR CDR3. Via MiXCR, TCRdb re-called the multiplex PCR reads, giving one row per CDR3 protein. This sample has some 510,000 distinct CDR3 sequences, with about half found just once. With regard to this clonotype: The antigen remains undetermined.

These patients, aged 18 to 65, had recently diagnosed hyperthyroidism lasting under 2 months. A patient was excluded if there was uncontrolled infection, other autoimmune disease, pregnancy or lactation. Clinical symptoms, serum thyroxine, TRAb, thyroid ultrasound and orbital computed tomography informed diagnoses. The germline V gene encodes CDR1 SNHLY and CDR2 FYNNEI. V gave up 5 bases and J gave up 4 bases; unmatched junction bases: 7. This CDR3 comprises 14 residues. The genes are TRBV2 and TRBJ2-5; TRBD1 aligns across 7 bases. Sample: peripheral blood or thyroid tissue (not recorded which). The sequence was collected from a woman aged 18-30 years with Graves' hyperthyroidism. The CDR3 DNA is TGTGCCAGCAGTTCCCCAGACAGGGCAGAGACCCAGTACTTC. Protein product: CASSSPDRAETQYF.